A single sample gave rise to the 23 T cell receptor beta chains below, sequenced in a study of CD8+CD57+ T cells in acquired aplastic anemia. According to the study, genomic DNA was the template for TCR beta VDJ and CDR3 profiling. TCRdb re-called the reads with MiXCR, one entry per CDR3 protein. Of around 430,000 distinct CDR3 sequences listed, more than 25% are singletons. Whoever was chosen for sequencing had shown CD8+CD57+ cell expansion by flow cytometry. The sequencing input was sorted CD4+, CD8+, or CD8+CD57+ T cells (not recorded which) from PBMCs. These receptors came from a human donor with aplastic anemia.

This clonotype was seen more than once but under ten times. This chain uses TRBV20-1 with TRBJ2-5; D not certain. The CDR3 has 14 amino acids. Trimming shortened V by 1 base and J by 4 bases, and 13 bases separated the two germline ends. The germline V gene has CDR1 DFQATT and CDR2 SNEGSKA (reference sequence). The CDR3 DNA follows: TGCAGTGCTAGAGGTGACACGGCGATAGAGACCCAGTACTTC. Translation: CSARGDTAIETQYF.

V usage is TRBV6-1 and J usage is TRBJ1-1, with D uncertain. Trimming stripped 7 bases from V and 3 bases from J, with 18 bases between. The CDR3 consists of 15 residues. The germline V gene encodes CDR1 MNHNS and CDR2 SASEGT. The CDR3 loop is CASTPPWRTDTEAFF. The CDR3 DNA reads as TGTGCCAGCACTCCCCCCTGGAGGACGGACACTGAAGCTTTCTTT.

The table lists this clonotype with a few counts. The junction shows a germline mismatch at one end, possibly a read error. V and J are TRBV9 and TRBJ2-5; TRBD2 agrees at 10 bases. This CDR3 spans 16 amino acids. Germline-derived CDR1 and CDR2 are SGDLS and YYNGEE. This CDR3 reads CASSVMGLALQETRYF. The CDR3 DNA is TGTGCCAGCAGCGTGATGGGACTAGCGCTACAAGAGACCCGGTACTTC.

This clonotype was recorded many times. This rearrangement joins TRBV7-2 to TRBJ1-1; D remains unclear. This CDR3 region has 13 residues. Germline CDR1 is SGHTA and CDR2 is FQGNSA. Trimming removed 2 bases from V and 1 base from J, with 5 bases in between. CDR3 in amino acids: CASSLHQNTEAFF. The CDR3 DNA reads TGTGCCAGCAGCTTACATCAGAACACTGAAGCTTTCTTT.

This clonotype was observed many times. The V gene is TRBV10-2, the J gene TRBJ2-7, with D perhaps TRBD1 or TRBD2 (6 bases each). Trimming shortened V by 2 bases and J by 6 bases, and 23 bases separated the two germline ends. The CDR3 extends over 17 amino acids. Looked up from germline, CDR1 is WSHSY and CDR2 is SAAADI. CDR3 sequence reads: CASSEVGAPSKGGEQYF. The CDR3 region has the DNA TGCGCCAGCAGTGAGGTGGGAGCGCCATCGAAGGGGGGCGAGCAGTACTTC.

The genes are TRBV12-3 or TRBV12-4 and TRBJ1-4, with D tentatively TRBD1 (5 bases). CDR3 size: 15 residues. V lost 5 bases, J lost 8 bases, and 18 bases lay in between. CDR3 sequence: CASSRHGALREKLFF. Here the CDR3 DNA reads TGTGCCAGCAGTCGTCATGGGGCGCTGCGCGAAAAACTGTTTTTT.

J is TRBJ2-5 and V is TRBV28; D perhaps matches TRBD2 (6 bases). V was pared by 4 bases and J by 1 base, with 10 bases between. In germline, CDR1 is MDHEN, CDR2 SYDVKM. This CDR3 contains 14 residues. The CDR3 coding sequence is TGTGCCAGCAGTTCTCTAGCGTTCCAAGAGACCCAGTACTTC. This gives the protein CASSSLAFQETQYF.

The chain uses TRBV7-3 and TRBJ1-1; TRBD1 matches at 8 bases. The germline gives CDR1 SGHTA, CDR2 FQGTGA. This CDR3 has 15 amino acids. J lost 0 bases, V lost 0 bases, and 0 bases had no gene match. CDR3 nucleotide sequence: TGTGCCAGCAGCTTAACGACAGGGGTGAACACTGAAGCTTTCTTT. Residues: CASSLTTGVNTEAFF.

This clonotype was detected only a few times. This sequence joins TRBV18 and TRBJ2-7, with TRBD2 identical over 7 bases. Trimming cost V 3 bases and J 1 base; bases outside gene matches: 3. This CDR3 has 14 residues. The germline V gene has CDR1 KGHSH and CDR2 LQKENI. CDR3 sequence: CASSPTSVSYEQYF. In DNA form, the CDR3 reads TGTGCCAGCTCACCTACTAGCGTGTCCTACGAGCAGTACTTC.

Concerning this clonotype itself: This may stem from a read error, because a much larger clone lies one nucleotide away. The chain links TRBV11-2 to TRBJ2-3; 9 bases agree with TRBD2. Trimming removed 1 base from V and 8 bases from J; junction bases left unmatched: 7. The CDR3 loop spans 15 amino acids. In germline, CDR1 is SGHAT, CDR2 FQNNGV. The CDR3 coding sequence is TGTGCCAGCAGCTTAGTGGGCGGGAGGGCAGGTACGCAGTATTTT. Protein sequence: CASSLVGGRAGTQYF. The variable domain in full, with the rest retrieved from reference TRBV11-2 and TRBJ2-3, is EAGVAQSPRYKIIEKRQSVAFWCNPISGHATLYWYQQILGQGPKLLIQFQNNGVVDDSQLPKDRFSAERLKGVDSTLKIQPAKLEDSAVYLCASSLVGGRAGTQYFGPGTRLTVL.

The table lists this clonotype with many counts. The V call is TRBV2, the J call TRBJ2-7; 7 bases fit TRBD1. Unmatched junction bases numbered 18, after V lost 11 bases and J lost 2 bases. The V gene's germline CDR1 is SNHLY and CDR2 FYNNEI. The CDR3 sequence is 16 residues long. The CDR3 protein is CAVPGRFGTATYEQYF. CDR3 bases: TGTGCCGTACCCGGTCGATTCGGGACAGCCACCTACGAGCAGTACTTC.

This clonotype occurred many times. The chain recombines TRBV10-2 with TRBJ2-7; unclear D gene. From germline, CDR1 is WSHSY and CDR2 SAAADI. CDR3 size: 11 residues. The germline V and J ends were trimmed by 7 bases and 2 bases, with 6 bases remaining between them. This CDR3 is CASKATYEQYF. The CDR3 DNA reads as TGCGCCAGCAAGGCTACCTACGAGCAGTACTTC.

V usage is TRBV10-1 and J usage is TRBJ1-5, with 8 bases aligning to TRBD1. Trimming removed 8 bases from V and 4 bases from J; junction bases left unmatched: 4. The length of the CDR3 is 13 residues. From germline, CDR1 is WNHNN and CDR2 SYGVQD (reference sequence). The CDR3 region is CASSQGANQPQHF. CDR3 in DNA: TGCGCCAGCTCGCAGGGGGCGAATCAGCCCCAGCATTTT.

A single count supports this clonotype. The chain combines TRBV7-9 with TRBJ2-2, with a tentative D call TRBD1 (5 bases). Germline V gives CDR1 SEHNR, CDR2 FQNEAQ (reference sequence). Trimming stripped 5 bases from V and 0 bases from J, with 10 bases between. CDR3 length: 15 residues. CDR3 amino acids: CASSKGLANTGELFF. Written as DNA, the CDR3 is TGTGCCAGCAGCAAGGGGCTAGCGAACACCGGGGAGCTGTTTTTT.

About this clonotype: With a much larger clone just one base away, this may be a read error. V is TRBV10-3 and J is TRBJ2-7; the match to TRBD1 covers 8 bases. This CDR3 is built from 12 residues. Per germline, CDR1 ENHRY and CDR2 SYGVKD. The trim removed 6 bases at V and 6 bases at J, leaving 4 bases unmatched. This CDR3 reads CAISLDRGEQYF. The CDR3 DNA reads TGTGCCATCAGCCTTGACAGGGGCGAGCAGTACTTC.

This clonotype was found many times. V is TRBV4-2 and J is TRBJ1-5; no clear D gene. V gave up 3 bases and J gave up 1 base, with 13 bases separating them. The CDR3 is 16 residues long. Germline V gene data show CDR1 as LGHNA and CDR2 as YNFKEQ. CDR3: CASSHYETGSNQPQHF. The CDR3 nucleotides are TGTGCCAGCAGCCACTACGAGACGGGAAGCAATCAGCCCCAGCATTTT.

This clonotype has just a few counts. The chain has TRBV19 and TRBJ1-1; TRBD1 is a possible D gene (6 bases). Germline V lookup: CDR1 LNHDA, CDR2 SQIVND (reference sequence). CDR3 length: 14 amino acids. V was trimmed by 2 bases and J by 4 bases, leaving 11 bases between them. This chain's CDR3 is CASSINAGATEAFF. CDR3 nucleotides: TGTGCCAGTAGTATAAATGCAGGGGCCACTGAAGCTTTCTTT.

The chain joins TRBV4-2 to TRBJ2-3; D is unclear. V dropped 4 bases and J dropped 0 bases, with 11 bases sitting between them. Germline V gives CDR1 LGHNA, CDR2 YNFKEQ. The CDR3 consists of 15 residues. The CDR3: CASSPETRSTDTQYF. CDR3 in DNA: TGTGCCAGCAGCCCCGAAACCAGGAGCACAGATACGCAGTATTTT.

The J gene is TRBJ1-1, the V gene TRBV6-1; possibly TRBD1 for D (5 bases). The CDR3 sequence is 12 residues long. The germline gives CDR1 MNHNS, CDR2 SASEGT. Trimming cost V 2 bases and J 11 bases, with 12 bases left between them. CDR3 sequence reads: CASSEWGRRAFF. CDR3 in DNA: TGTGCCAGCAGTGAATGGGGCCGCCGGGCTTTCTTT.

This chain connects TRBV12-3 or TRBV12-4 to TRBJ1-1, with 7 positions matching TRBD1. V lost 5 bases, J lost 4 bases, and 10 bases stayed unmatched. There are 15 residues in the CDR3. CDR3: CASSLRGPPGTEAFF. Here the CDR3 DNA reads TGTGCCAGCAGTCTAAGGGGGCCCCCGGGCACTGAAGCTTTCTTT.

This clonotype has a count of ten or more. The chain has TRBV14 and TRBJ1-2; D gene uncertain. CDR1 is SGHDN, CDR2 FVKESK, per germline. V was pared by 1 base and J by 6 bases, with 9 bases between. The CDR3 is 13 amino acids. For the CDR3, the DNA is TGTGCCAGCAGCCAAGCAAGCAACCATGGCTACACCTTC. Translating it yields CASSQASNHGYTF.

This clonotype appeared many times. The chain carries TRBV24-1 and TRBJ1-5; D is perhaps TRBD1 (5 bases). V was cut by 3 bases and J by 6 bases, with 17 bases left in between. This CDR3 spans 16 amino acids. Germline loops: CDR1 KGHDR, CDR2 SFDVKD. For the CDR3, the DNA is TGTGCCACCAGTGATAGGGCCTTCCCGAGGGGTCAGCCCCAGCATTTT. Residues: CATSDRAFPRGQPQHF.

This clonotype was counted ten times or more. This CDR3 reads CASSLMRTASYEQYF. The CDR3, as DNA: TGCGCCAGCAGCTTGATGAGGACAGCCTCCTACGAGCAGTACTTC. This chain connects TRBV5-1 to TRBJ2-7; tentative D call: TRBD1 (6 bases). The CDR3 runs 15 residues. CDR1 is SGHRS and CDR2 is YFSETQ in the germline V gene. V was clipped by 1 base and J by 0 bases, with 11 bases between them.